Below, 14 T cell receptor beta chains from the same sample are listed, as sequenced in a study of long-term antiretroviral therapy in people with HIV. It was version v3.0 of the immunoSEQ assay that was run at survey level. TCRdb's copy holds only in-frame clones and misses some; the assay was immunoSEQ multiplex PCR. The sample contains 40,000 or so clones, less than 90% of which appear only once. The source was unsorted PBMCs, collected 1 year after starting antiretroviral therapy. The receptors were sampled from a man aged 18 to 35 with HIV.

This chain uses TRBV28 with TRBJ2-3; 14 nucleotides line up with TRBD2. V shed 3 bases, J shed 5 bases, and the junction held 1 base outside the gene matches. The CDR3 sequence is 15 residues long. From germline, CDR1 is MDHEN and CDR2 SYDVKM. The CDR3 region is CASSLTSGRGDTQYF. The DNA of the CDR3 is TGTGCCAGCAGTTTGACTAGCGGGAGGGGAGATACGCAGTATTTT.

This clone was recorded once. This chain joins TRBV19 and TRBJ1-5; D is unclear. V was clipped by 0 bases and J by 0 bases, with 6 bases between them. The V gene's germline CDR1 is LNHDA and CDR2 SQIVND (reference sequence). The CDR3 extends over 15 amino acids. In DNA, the CDR3 is TGTGCCAGTAGTATAGATGGGTATAGCAATCAGCCCCAGCATTTT. Translation gives CASSIDGYSNQPQHF.

This clone was seen only once. The chain uses TRBV7-3 and TRBJ1-5, with unresolved D. CDR1 and CDR2 (germline): SGHTA, FQGTGA. The CDR3 is 15 amino acids. Trimming removed 3 bases at V and 5 bases at J, with 14 bases between. Written as DNA, the CDR3 is TGTGCCAGCAGCTTTACGGGCAGGACGCATCAGCCCCAGCATTTT. This encodes CASSFTGRTHQPQHF.

This clone was counted only a few times. V and J are TRBV7-9 and TRBJ1-4; D is unclear. This CDR3 is built from 13 residues. V was cut by 8 bases and J by 5 bases, with 12 bases left in between. Germline V gene sequence: CDR1 SEHNR, CDR2 FQNEAQ (reference sequence). The CDR3 protein is CASPSLPNEKLFF. CDR3 nucleotides: TGTGCCAGCCCATCCCTGCCGAATGAAAAACTGTTTTTT. Filled out from reference TRBV7-9 and TRBJ1-4, the complete variable domain reads DTGVSQNPRHKITKRGQNVTFRCDPISEHNRLYWYRQTLGQGPEFLTYFQNEAQLEKSRLLSDRFSAERPKGSFSTLEIQRTEQGDSAMYLCASPSLPNEKLFFGSGTQLSVL.

The sample holds a few counts of this clone. This chain joins TRBV11-2 and TRBJ2-2; D gene unclear. Germline assignment: CDR1 SGHAT and CDR2 FQNNGV. The CDR3 loop spans 14 amino acids. V lost 1 base to trimming and J lost 8 bases, with 11 bases between them. Written as DNA, the CDR3 is TGTGCCAGCAGCTTAGGCCACTGGAGTGGGGAGCTGTTTTTT. Amino acid sequence: CASSLGHWSGELFF.

The chain uses TRBV7-6 and TRBJ2-7; 7 bases agree with TRBD1. The junction had 5 bases not matched to a gene; V was cut back by 4 bases and J by 5 bases. The CDR3 totals 13 residues. Per the germline V gene, CDR1 is SGHVS and CDR2 is FNYEAQ. The CDR3 DNA follows: TGTGCCAGCAGCTGGACGACAGGGAACGAGCAGTACTTC. Amino acids: CASSWTTGNEQYF.

The CDR3 region has the DNA TGTGCCAGCCGTCCGGGGGATAGCAATCAGCCCCAGCATTTT. Its translation: CASRPGDSNQPQHF. The rearrangement uses TRBV9 and TRBJ1-5; the D gene is possibly TRBD1 (5 bases). V lost 7 bases and J lost 0, with 11 bases in between. The CDR3 contains 14 residues. Germline V gene data show CDR1 as SGDLS and CDR2 as YYNGEE.

The J gene is TRBJ1-2, the V gene TRBV6-1, with 8 bases fitting TRBD1. The germline gives CDR1 MNHNS, CDR2 SASEGT. Germline trimming cut 4 bases from V and 8 bases from J; bases unmatched to any gene: 9. This CDR3 spans 14 amino acids. The CDR3 loop is CASSAPGGSGGYTF. The CDR3, as DNA: TGTGCCAGCAGTGCCCCAGGGGGCTCAGGGGGCTACACCTTC.

The DNA for the CDR3 is TGTGCCAGCAGCGACGGGGCAGCGGGGGGGCGAACCGGGGAGCTGTTTTTT. Its protein product is CASSDGAAGGRTGELFF. The chain recombines TRBV7-2 with TRBJ2-2, with 10 bases aligning to TRBD2. Germline V CDR1 and CDR2: SGHTA, FQGNSA. There are 17 residues in the CDR3. Losses at the gene ends were 5 bases for V and 5 bases for J; bases not matched to a gene: 11.

The chain is built from TRBV5-1 and TRBJ2-7; possible D gene TRBD1, 6 bases. The germline CDR1 and CDR2 sequences are SGHRS and YFSETQ. The V end lost 4 bases, the J end lost 0 bases, and 20 bases lay between the germline ends. This CDR3 is built from 17 residues. The CDR3 region is CASSLGAGEESSYEQYF. The CDR3 DNA reads TGCGCCAGCAGCCTGGGGGCGGGTGAGGAGAGCTCCTACGAGCAGTACTTC. The full variable domain, rest sourced from reference TRBV5-1 and TRBJ2-7, is KAGVTQTPRYLIKTRGQQVTLSCSPISGHRSVSWYQQTPGQGLQFLFEYFSETQRNKGNFPGRFSGRQFSNSRSEMNVSTLELGDSALYLCASSLGAGEESSYEQYFGPGTRLTVT.

The chain carries TRBV19 and TRBJ2-1, with 7 nucleotides matching TRBD1. The junction had 11 bases not matched to a gene; V was cut back by 5 bases and J by 4 bases. This CDR3 region has 16 residues. Per the germline V gene, CDR1 is LNHDA and CDR2 is SQIVND (reference sequence). The CDR3 nucleotides are TGTGCCAGTAGTTTACTACAGGGGCCCCTATACAATGAGCAGTTCTTC. It specifies CASSLLQGPLYNEQFF. The whole variable domain, filled in from reference TRBV19 and TRBJ2-1, reads DGGITQSPKYLFRKEGQNVTLSCEQNLNHDAMYWYRQDPGQGLRLIYYSQIVNDFQKGDIAEGYSVSREKKESFPLTVTSAQKNPTAFYLCASSLLQGPLYNEQFFGPGTRLTVL.

The chain carries TRBV9 and TRBJ1-5, with 7 positions matching TRBD1. The CDR3 is 14 residues long. The V segment lost 4 bases and the J segment 5 bases; nucleotides outside the gene matches: 6. Looked up from germline, CDR1 is SGDLS and CDR2 is YYNGEE. The CDR3 DNA reads as TGTGCCAGCAGCCTACAGGGGTTTGATCAGCCCCAGCATTTT. Its protein is CASSLQGFDQPQHF.

V usage is TRBV10-3 and J usage is TRBJ1-1; tentatively, D is TRBD1 (6 bases). The germline V and J ends were trimmed by 7 bases and 7 bases, with 16 bases remaining between them. The length of the CDR3 is 13 residues. Germline V gene sequence: CDR1 ENHRY, CDR2 SYGVKD. The CDR3 is CAIKATGRSEAFF. The CDR3 coding sequence is TGTGCCATCAAGGCGACAGGTAGAAGTGAAGCTTTCTTT.

The chain links TRBV27 to TRBJ1-2; D possibly corresponds to TRBD1 (5 bases). The CDR3 runs 17 residues. Between the trimmed V and J ends, which lost 1 base and 2 bases, there was a span of 17 bases. Per the germline V gene, CDR1 is MNHEY and CDR2 is SMNVEV (reference sequence). The CDR3 loop reads CASSLWGGRALNYGYTF. In DNA form, the CDR3 reads TGTGCCAGCAGTTTATGGGGAGGCAGGGCCTTGAACTATGGCTACACCTTC.